This T cell receptor beta chain was identified during a study of T cell responses to AZD1222 COVID-19 vaccine. V was pared by 2 bases and J by 4 bases, with 13 bases of the junction left unmatched. This CDR3 contains 17 residues. Germline V CDR1 and CDR2: SGHTA, FQGNSA. General study findings and limits: CD4 TCRs associated with vaccination spanned spike, dominating at 160-218 and 743-854. Baseline seropositivity characterized only a handful of AZD1222 recipients. Close to half of all spike-specific TCRs reportedly target regions of the variants that are unmutated. In all cases, repertoires were sampled only after the peak T cell response.

Sequencing used immunoSEQ multiplex PCR; TCRdb keeps in-frame clones, though not all of them. The sample has almost 70,000 clones; 80% are singletons. On this clone: Antigen unknown.

Sequenced here: peripheral blood, sampled 28 days after the second AZD1222 dose. This receptor was taken from an adult who received the AZD1222 COVID-19 vaccine. The V gene is TRBV7-2, the J gene TRBJ1-2, with 7 bases that match TRBD1. The CDR3 DNA is TGTGCCAGCAGCTTAAGTTTTGTCCAGGGGGATCGCTATGGCTACACCTTC. Translation: CASSLSFVQGDRYGYTF. Supplemented by reference TRBV7-2 and TRBJ1-2, the full variable domain reads GAGVSQSPSNKVTEKGKDVELRCDPISGHTALYWYRQSLGQGLEFLIYFQGNSAPDKSGLPSDRFSAERTGGSVSTLTIQRTQQEDSAVYLCASSLSFVQGDRYGYTFGSGTRLTVV.